The following is a TCR beta chain sequence with its context. This receptor's antigen is unknown. No much larger clone is present one base from it, and per-base qualities are unavailable. This entry is derived from a study of blood T cell repertoires in COVID-19 (dated by TCRdb to about 2020). As for the study more broadly: Collaborator samples came from the United States, Italy and Spain and covered acute and convalescent phases of COVID-19. The material from the prospective study consisted of cDNA or gDNA derived from T cells, B-cell-depleted T cells, or PBMCs. The repertoires were made available in a free public database intended to serve as a resource for research on the immune response to SARS-CoV-2. Subjects who had been exposed to COVID-19, were actively infected with it, or had recovered from it provided the deeply sampled blood TCRbeta repertoires that made up the dataset. The samples were drawn from the first 160 participants of the ongoing ImmuneRACE study and from over a thousand subjects provided by 6 global collaborators. Where available, HLA class I and class II types were taken from metadata supplied by the sample provider and were not determined by assay-based typing. Sample metadata almost always included a de-identified subject ID, COVID-19 status, age in years and sex. The investigation overall reported the following: Clinical and demographic metadata were provided uncurated, with the amount varying by source and participant.

TCRbeta CDR3 regions were amplified from genomic DNA using the immunoSEQ Assay, a bias-controlled multiplex PCR. From the authors' description of their analysis: Within the assay, amplification of reference gene primers was used to estimate how many nucleated cells each sample contained. Sequence reads were collapsed and filtered to measure the absolute abundance of every unique TCRbeta CDR3 rearrangement. Productive Simpson clonality was computed per sample as the square root of Simpson's diversity index over productive rearrangements. TCRdb re-hosts the immuneACCESS table, in-frame sequences only. Its copies lack some clones; in the studies checked, an unresolved V gene accounts for under half of them, and the cause for the rest is not known. D and trimming were read from the DNA, whereas the V and J calls and clone size are those reported in that table. For this sample the table gives hundreds of thousands of clones, of which just over 85% were detected only once. The ten largest clones take up about 15% of the sample.

In the prospective study, participants were roughly 18 to 100 years old, resided in about two dozen geographic areas of the United States, and were enrolled through a virtual design. In the prospective study, cohorts were assigned on the basis of participant-reported clinical history obtained from a screening survey and a study questionnaire. In the prospective study, mobile phlebotomists collected whole blood, serum and a nasopharyngeal or oropharyngeal swab from each participant. Participants in the prospective study had the option to provide additional blood draws and questionnaires over an approximately 2-month period. Blood samples from the prospective study were shipped frozen or at room temperature prior to DNA extraction. Taken from the germline V gene, the CDR1 and CDR2 loops are SGHRS and YFSETQ. The CDR3 runs 15 amino acids, cysteine and phenylalanine included. The only DNA kept is the CDR3, 45 bases in frame from the first base. V drops 0 bases and J drops 1 base, leaving 10 bases in between.

The specimen was PBMCs or T cells enriched from blood (not recorded which). The sequence was obtained from a woman in her forties or fifties with acute COVID-19. This sequence uses TRBV5-1 and TRBJ1-2; confidence is insufficient to name the D gene. The CDR3 sequence is CASSLGAYSNYGYTF. The nucleotides read TGCGCCAGCAGCTTGGGAGCCTACAGTAACTATGGCTACACCTTC.